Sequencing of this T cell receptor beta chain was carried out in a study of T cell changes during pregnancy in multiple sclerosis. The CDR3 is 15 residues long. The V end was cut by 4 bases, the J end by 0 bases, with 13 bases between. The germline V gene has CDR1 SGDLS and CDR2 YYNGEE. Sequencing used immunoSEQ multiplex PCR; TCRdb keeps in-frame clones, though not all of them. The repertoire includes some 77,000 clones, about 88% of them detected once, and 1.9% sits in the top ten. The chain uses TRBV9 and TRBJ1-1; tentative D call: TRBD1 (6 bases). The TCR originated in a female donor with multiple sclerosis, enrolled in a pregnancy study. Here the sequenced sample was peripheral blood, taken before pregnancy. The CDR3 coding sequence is TGTGCCAGCAGCCCAATGGGGGCGATGAACACTGAAGCTTTCTTT. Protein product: CASSPMGAMNTEAFF.